This TCR beta chain was found in a study of blood T cell repertoires in COVID-19. TCRdb's table, derived via immunoSEQ multiplex PCR, lists solely in-frame clones and lacks some. The table includes more than 250,000 clones, just over 85% detected once. The J segment lost 0 bases and the V segment lost 10 bases, leaving 15 bases of the junction unmatched. CDR1 LNHDA and CDR2 SQIVND come from the germline V gene (reference sequence). The CDR3 loop spans 17 amino acids. This clonotype was obtained from a woman aged 18-29 years who had recovered from COVID-19. Sequenced input: PBMCs or T cells enriched from blood (not recorded which). The chain joins TRBV19 to TRBJ1-3, with 7 bases identical to TRBD1. The CDR3: CATSPMGQLSSGNTIYF. Written as DNA, the CDR3 is TGTGCCACCTCGCCAATGGGACAGCTCAGCTCTGGAAACACCATATATTTT.